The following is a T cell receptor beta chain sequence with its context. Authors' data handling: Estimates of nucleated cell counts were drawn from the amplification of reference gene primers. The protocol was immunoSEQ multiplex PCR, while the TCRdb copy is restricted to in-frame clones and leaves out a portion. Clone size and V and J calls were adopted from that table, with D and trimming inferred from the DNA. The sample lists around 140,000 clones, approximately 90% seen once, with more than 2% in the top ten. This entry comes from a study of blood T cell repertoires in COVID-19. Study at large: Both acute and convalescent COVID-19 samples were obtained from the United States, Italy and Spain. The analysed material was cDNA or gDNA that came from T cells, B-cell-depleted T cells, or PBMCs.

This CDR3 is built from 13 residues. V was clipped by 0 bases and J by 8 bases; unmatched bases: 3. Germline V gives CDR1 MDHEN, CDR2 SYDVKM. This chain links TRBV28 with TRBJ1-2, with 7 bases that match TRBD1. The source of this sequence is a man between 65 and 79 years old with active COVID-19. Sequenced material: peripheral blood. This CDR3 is CASSLWTGLGYTF. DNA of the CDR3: TGTGCCAGCAGTTTATGGACAGGGCTCGGCTACACCTTC.